The present TCR beta chain was sequenced within a study of cytomegalovirus exposure and HLA in healthy donors (dated by TCRdb to 2015 to 2018). Study-wide context: An earlier analysis of approximately 600 of the donors reported about 250 Gb of sequence data and some 120 million unique TCR beta sequences from about 179 million T cells. In the later analysis, no new phenotypic data were used to find candidate immune exposures; instead, reliance was placed on TCR beta sequences and their occurrence across donors. Around 320 gigabases of sequencing data and tens of millions of unique TCR sequences were included in an early release covering about 620 HLA-typed donors. The study aimed to test whether cataloging public T cell receptors could reveal signatures of past pathogen exposure. All discovery cohort repertoires had been generated using a single sequencing platform. Across some 400 genotyped donors of the cohort, an average of about 220,000 unique TCR beta nucleotide sequences per donor were sequenced, and roughly 20% of those sequences were non-productive. A later analysis re-examined previously published TCR beta repertoires from more than 550 donors and added high-resolution HLA genotyping to investigate patterns of TCR occurrence. The number of donors typed differed by locus, with about 620-630 for A, B, C, DRB1 and DQB1, about 500 for DQA1, approximately 570 for DPA1, and about 450 for DPB1. Using immunosequencing, the study profiled T cell repertoires from roughly 650 subjects and related those repertoires to cytomegalovirus serostatus. High-throughput TCR immunosequencing, statistical association of individual TCRs with disease status, and machine learning were combined to predict cytomegalovirus infection status. Donor age, sex, ethnicity and CMV serostatus were compiled alongside the repertoire data. In a later genetic analysis, genome-wide SNP genotypes for about three fifths of the 666 donors were used, and that subset was treated as a discovery cohort. HLA typing included class I and class II loci at four-digit resolution. The genetic ancestry cluster associated with self-reported Caucasian donors included about 81% of the roughly 380 genotyped donors. An earlier analysis of around 540 of the donors applied high-throughput TCR beta sequencing to assess whether each TCR beta V gene segment acted as functional or pseudogenic. Four to six DR-DQ haplotypes were handled as single units for association and clustering, since linkage in the cohort was strong. In addition to the first cohort of 666 subjects, a separate validation cohort of under 150 different subjects was used. Here is what the overall study found, with its caveats: Presence/absence analyses assumed roughly uniform sequencing depth across donors, an assumption that may not hold. In a later analysis, HLA-associated TCR beta chains showed more clonal expansion and lower generation probabilities than non-associated chains that were equally common. Most TCR sequences were observed very rarely across donors, whereas some public TCRs were present in many individuals. A few of the identified cytomegalovirus-associated TCR beta chains were confirmed in vitro to be specific for cytomegalovirus antigens. Seventeen rarely observed V segments, including chromosome 9 orphons, were excluded from the earlier analysis of several hundred of the donors because counts were too low. An earlier analysis of 450 to 750 of the donors showed that most TCR beta V segments appeared in productive rearrangements either about 87% or about 30% of the time, which broadly matched IMGT annotations. According to the authors, the approach could potentially be generalized to other disease states and immunological phenotypes. The classifier was reported to diagnose cytomegalovirus status with high specificity and sensitivity in both the original cohort and the validation cohort. Linkage disequilibrium might explain the correlated functional status among segregating V segments, but an unknown experimental factor could not be excluded. Strong co-occurrence of HLA alleles, especially DR and DQ, made assigning TCR associations to individual alleles difficult. A further reported finding was that TCR beta sequences accurately predicted the HLA-A and HLA-B alleles for most subjects in the first cohort. In a later analysis, several top co-occurrence clusters were reported to appear linked to parvovirus B19, influenza, CMV and Epstein-Barr virus. A cluster of highly shared sequence variants was judged likely to be a technical artifact of the sequencing pipeline. In a later genetic analysis, fewer N-insertions in productive TCRs were reported among donors in an Asian-associated ancestry cluster than the roughly 700-donor mean. Most CMV-associated TCR beta chains appeared to be HLA-restricted in a later analysis, and the HLA associations seemed to be driven largely by CMV exposure. Some IMGT-functional V segments, including TRBV6-2 and TRBV6-3, could not be told apart with the 87-base-pair reads, so those segments were excluded. In a later analysis, the rate of TCR association differed among HLA loci, with DRB1 alleles having the most associated TCRs and HLA-C alleles having the fewest. Because some donors lacked HLA typing at each locus, the association tests relied only on the typed subset. For the cohort, immune exposure information was limited to CMV serostatus. In a later analysis, around 15,000 TCR beta sequences were associated with specific HLA alleles at a false discovery rate of 0.05. V-gene and J-gene trimming of TCR beta chains was associated with a missense DCLRE1C variant in a later genetic analysis, and the association was replicated in an independent cohort. In the study, about 150 TCR beta chains were listed as associated with cytomegalovirus. Only TCR beta chains were sequenced in this cohort, and the absence of alpha or paired-chain data limited detectable features.

Library preparation used the immunoSEQ multiplex PCR assay. A mixture of 60 forward primers for TCR Vbeta segments and 13 reverse primers for TCR Jbeta segments was used in the multiplex PCR. The CDR3 region of rearranged TCR beta genes was amplified from genomic DNA with a multiplex PCR assay. Amplified TCR beta libraries were sequenced as 87-base-pair reads on the Illumina HiSeq System. Under the source paper's analysis protocol: A later analysis counted some 80 million unique TCR beta chains across the 500 to 850 repertoires, and 9 million to 14 million of these chains were shared by at least two donors. To remove PCR and sequencing errors, raw reads were error-corrected and collapsed into unique sequences using a nearest-neighbor algorithm that merged closely related sequences. To assign V, D and J gene segments, CDR3 sequences were aligned to IMGT reference sequences. For a sequence to be retained, a match of at least six nucleotides to both a V gene segment and a J gene segment was required. A rearrangement was called productive if the CDR3 had no stop codons and remained in frame with V and J, and every other rearrangement was called non-productive. Following IMGT convention, CDR3 was defined as the stretch from the second conserved V-encoded cysteine to the conserved J-encoded phenylalanine. The earlier analysis of about 530 of the donors excluded any sequence lacking an unambiguous match to a single V gene segment. In an earlier analysis of approximately 610 of the donors, V segments were called functional above 56.7% productive rearrangements and were called segregating when the between-donor standard deviation exceeded 5%. To diagnose cytomegalovirus status from the catalog of TCR beta chain sequences, a statistical classification framework was built. A later analysis assigned V and J genes by comparing TCR nucleotide sequences with IMGT/GENE-DB human TR gene sequences. Using the TCRdist pipeline, a later analysis assigned CDR3 sequences along with most-parsimonious VDJ recombination scenarios. In a later analysis, each TCR beta chain was defined by its CDR3 amino acid sequence together with its V-gene family, and reads without a unique V-gene family were excluded. A later analysis removed 550 to 700 highly shared, low-generation-probability nucleotide sequences to deal with suspected cross-contamination and a sequencing artifact. For each public chain, a later analysis derived a clonal expansion index from normalized ranks of inferred template counts within each repertoire. In a later analysis, generation probabilities were computed using a VDJ recombination model fitted to out-of-frame rearrangements, and the results were checked against IGoR. In a later analysis, TCR-TCR, TCR-HLA and TCR-CMV co-occurrence was scored with hypergeometric tests, and a repertoire-size bias correction was applied to TCR pairs. In a later analysis, false discovery rates were estimated by permuting HLA or CMV assignments 20 times. In a later analysis, co-occurring TCRs were grouped with DBSCAN, and TCRdist sequence similarity was added when clustering was performed within HLA-allele-positive subsets. Co-occurrence clustering excluded repertoires with fewer than 30,000 or more than 120,000 public chains, plus five with anomalous nucleotide sharing. TCRdb took this table from immuneACCESS and kept in-frame rearrangements with V and J called. Such tables lack part of the clones; where checked against another copy, unresolved V genes explain under half of the gap, and the rest is unexplained. That table is the source of V, J and clone size, and D and trimming were worked out from the DNA. Present in this sample are about 120,000 clones, around two thirds of which were seen just once. In total, the top ten clones hold just under 9.5% of the sample.

This clone was observed a handful of times. Its antigen specificity is not known. One base away there is no much larger clone; base qualities are not given. The germline V gene gives CDR1 as MDHEN and CDR2 as SYDVKM. From cysteine to phenylalanine, the CDR3 is 16 amino acids long. Only the CDR3 part of the read is kept: 48 bases, read in frame from the first base. Trimmed from V: 7 bases; trimmed from J: 7 bases; junction bases lacking a gene match: 9. The cohort was made up of 500 to 850 healthy bone marrow donors. At the time of sampling, all cohort members were nominally healthy, though unrecorded immune exposures were likely present. The donor tested CMV seropositive, placing the donor among the 289 seropositive members of the cohort. A peripheral blood sample was collected from each donor, and TCR beta sequencing was performed on peripheral blood mononuclear cells. Genomic DNA was extracted from the blood cell samples with the Qiagen DNeasy Blood Extraction Kit.

This TCR came from a woman between 40 and 50 years old in good health and CMV-seropositive. The material sequenced was PBMCs. The chain is encoded by TRBV28 joined to TRBJ2-1; 14 bases in the junction line up with TRBD2. The CDR3 in this case is CASTVRLAGGQNEQFF. The DNA sequence is TGTGCCAGCACCGTAAGACTAGCGGGAGGGCAAAATGAGCAGTTCTTC.